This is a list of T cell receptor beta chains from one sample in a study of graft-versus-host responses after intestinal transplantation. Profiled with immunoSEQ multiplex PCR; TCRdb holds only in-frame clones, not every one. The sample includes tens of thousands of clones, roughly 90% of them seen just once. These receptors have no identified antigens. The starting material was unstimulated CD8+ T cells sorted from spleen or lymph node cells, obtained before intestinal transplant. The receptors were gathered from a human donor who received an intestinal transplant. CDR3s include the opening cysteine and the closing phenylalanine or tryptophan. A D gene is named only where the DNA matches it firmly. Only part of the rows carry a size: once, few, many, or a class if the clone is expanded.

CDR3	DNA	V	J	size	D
CASRPPTGAIGETQYF	TGCGCCAGCAGGCCACCGACAGGGGCGATCGGAGAGACCCAGTACTTC	TRBV5-1	TRBJ2-5	-	TRBD1
CATSSEPGQGTDTQYF	TGTGCCACCAGCAGTGAGCCGGGACAGGGGACAGATACGCAGTATTTT	TRBV15	TRBJ2-3	-	TRBD1
CAVQGPTDTQYF	TGTGCCGTACAGGGTCCCACAGATACGCAGTATTTT	TRBV10-3	TRBJ2-3	-	-
CASSQVQFMNTEAFF	TGCGCCAGCAGCCAAGTACAGTTTATGAACACTGAAGCTTTCTTT	TRBV4-1	TRBJ1-1	-	-
CASRTTSGVPYEQYF	TGTGCCAGCAGAACGACTAGCGGGGTCCCCTACGAGCAGTACTTC	TRBV28	TRBJ2-7	-	TRBD2
CASSRIVAGGLRDTQYF	TGTGCCAGCAGCCGAATCGTAGCGGGGGGGCTTAGAGATACGCAGTATTTT	TRBV4-2	TRBJ2-3	-	TRBD2
CASSEGQGASPLHF	TGTGCCAGCAGTGAAGGACAGGGGGCTTCACCCCTCCACTTT	TRBV6-1	TRBJ1-6	-	TRBD1
CATTGGDQPQHF	TGTGCCACCACAGGGGGGGATCAGCCCCAGCATTTT	TRBV6-1	TRBJ1-5	few	TRBD1
CASSPRQGRWGYGYTF	TGTGCCAGCAGCCCCCGACAGGGAAGGTGGGGATATGGCTACACCTTC	TRBV7-9	TRBJ1-2	-	TRBD1
CASSSPEDRVPYEQYF	TGTGCCAGCAGCAGCCCCGAAGACAGGGTTCCCTACGAGCAGTACTTC	TRBV2	TRBJ2-7	-	TRBD1
CASSLSDSHTEAFF	TGTGCCAGCAGTTTATCGGACAGCCACACTGAAGCTTTCTTT	TRBV27	TRBJ1-1	-	-
CASSGQSQETQYF	TGTGCCAGCAGTGGACAGTCCCAAGAGACCCAGTACTTC	TRBV6-1	TRBJ2-5	few	-
CASSFELAPYNEQFF	TGTGCCAGCAGTTTTGAACTAGCGCCTTACAATGAGCAGTTCTTC	TRBV28	TRBJ2-1	-	TRBD2
CASSHQWTETQETQYF	TGCGCCAGCAGCCACCAATGGACAGAAACACAGGAGACCCAGTACTTC	TRBV4-1	TRBJ2-5	-	-
CASSSASGSTDTQYF	TGTGCCAGCAGCTCAGCTAGCGGGAGCACAGATACGCAGTATTTT	TRBV7-6	TRBJ2-3	-	TRBD2
CASSPLRDRGMRAFF	TGTGCCAGCTCACCCCTACGGGACAGGGGGATGAGGGCTTTCTTT	TRBV18	TRBJ1-1	-	TRBD1
CASSLGPGPPYEQYF	TGTGCCAGCAGCTTAGGGCCAGGTCCGCCCTACGAGCAGTACTTC	TRBV11-2	TRBJ2-7	-	-
CASSPSIASDTGELFF	TGTGCCAGCAGCCCTTCCATCGCTTCGGACACCGGGGAGCTGTTTTTT	TRBV14	TRBJ2-2	-	-
CASSIVPGRVETQYF	TGTGCCAGTAGTATAGTGCCAGGGAGGGTCGAGACCCAGTACTTC	TRBV19	TRBJ2-5	-	TRBD2
CASSFHYGQGWYEQYF	TGTGCCAGCAGTTTCCACTATGGACAGGGATGGTACGAGCAGTACTTC	TRBV28	TRBJ2-7	-	TRBD1
CASSLDPDRGSYEQYF	TGTGCCAGTAGCCTTGACCCGGACAGGGGATCCTACGAGCAGTACTTC	TRBV19	TRBJ2-7	-	TRBD1
CASSRYSGTGEPTVTQYF	TGTGCCAGCAGTCGGTACTCCGGGACAGGGGAACCTACAGTTACGCAGTATTTT	TRBV28	TRBJ2-3	-	TRBD1
CATAEGGTDTQYF	TGTGCCACCGCTGAGGGGGGCACAGATACGCAGTATTTT	TRBV11-1	TRBJ2-3	-	-
CAWSAGDWTDTQYF	TGTGCCTGGAGTGCTGGGGACTGGACAGATACGCAGTATTTT	TRBV30	TRBJ2-3	-	-
CASSLRTSETRTNTGELFF	TGTGCCAGCAGTTTACGGACTAGCGAGACCCGCACAAACACCGGGGAGCTGTTTTTT	TRBV2	TRBJ2-2	-	TRBD2
CASGLAGTTDTQYF	TGTGCCAGCGGACTAGCGGGGACCACAGATACGCAGTATTTT	TRBV2	TRBJ2-3	-	TRBD2
CASRPGQGLTEAFF	TGCGCCAGCAGGCCGGGACAGGGCCTGACTGAAGCTTTCTTT	TRBV10-2	TRBJ1-1	once	TRBD1
CASSLVGRGALETQYF	TGTGCCAGCAGCTTAGTGGGGCGGGGGGCTCTAGAGACCCAGTACTTC	TRBV7-2	TRBJ2-5	-	TRBD2
CAWSLIQGHEQFF	TGTGCCTGGAGTTTAATACAGGGGCATGAGCAGTTCTTC	TRBV30	TRBJ2-1	-	TRBD1
CASSFRRTGELFF	TGTGCCAGCAGCTTCCGTCGGACCGGGGAGCTGTTTTTT	TRBV6-5	TRBJ2-2	-	-
CASGPTGNYGYTF	TGTGCCAGCGGACCCACAGGGAACTATGGCTACACCTTC	TRBV7-2	TRBJ1-2	-	-
CASSFIFGKEVAIRSYGYTF	TGTGCCAGCAGTTTCATTTTCGGGAAAGAAGTTGCTATACGAAGCTATGGCTACACCTTC	TRBV28	TRBJ1-2	once	-
CATSRVRSGFLEKLFF	TGTGCCACCAGCAGAGTTCGATCGGGGTTTCTGGAAAAACTGTTTTTT	TRBV15	TRBJ1-4	-	-
CASTSVEESDTQYF	TGTGCCAGCACCTCCGTCGAGGAATCAGATACGCAGTATTTT	TRBV11-1	TRBJ2-3	-	-
CASSFGQPSGANVLTF	TGTGCCAGCAGTTTTGGACAGCCCTCTGGGGCCAACGTCCTGACTTTC	TRBV28	TRBJ2-6	once	-
CASSQGQALNTEAFF	TGCGCCAGCAGCCAAGGCCAAGCCTTGAACACTGAAGCTTTCTTT	TRBV4-1	TRBJ1-1	-	-
CSVEAANEEVDTEAFF	TGCAGCGTTGAGGCGGCTAACGAGGAAGTAGACACTGAAGCTTTCTTT	TRBV29-1	TRBJ1-1	-	-
CASRRAGSFSYEQYF	TGCGCCAGCCGCCGCGCCGGGTCATTCTCCTACGAGCAGTACTTC	TRBV5-1	TRBJ2-7	-	-
CASSDVQGINTGELFF	TGCGCCAGCAGTGACGTCCAGGGGATAAACACCGGGGAGCTGTTTTTT	TRBV10-2	TRBJ2-2	-	-
CASSYSQGALDYGYTF	TGTGCCAGCAGTTACTCACAGGGGGCTCTAGATTATGGCTACACCTTC	TRBV6-5	TRBJ1-2	-	TRBD1